The clone carrying this T cell receptor (beta chain) was detected once. Its specificity is unknown. The diagnoses drew upon clinical symptoms, serum thyroxine and TRAb, thyroid ultrasound and orbital computed tomography. The sample belongs to a study of T cells in Graves' hyperthyroidism and ophthalmopathy. V trimming: 4 bases; J trimming: 6 bases; junction bases outside the gene matches: 6. The CDR3 length is 14 residues. Germline V gives CDR1 MNHEY, CDR2 SVGAGI. Whole-study results and caveats: Clonotypes that were expanded in thyroid above 0.001 mostly appeared in blood too. Separating ophthalmopathy from stable hyperthyroidism was achieved by a 13 V-J model.

Researchers took RNA transcripts and amplified the TCR beta CDR3 regions from them. HTBI primers drove first-round RT-PCR of the TCR CDR3. TCRdb used MiXCR to reprocess the multiplex PCR reads, holding one entry per CDR3 protein. In the table there are 540,000 or so distinct CDR3 sequences, around 46% of which are singletons. This sequence joins TRBV6-5 and TRBJ1-2, with 9 bases aligning to TRBD1. The sequencing sample was made of peripheral blood or thyroid tissue (not recorded which). This clonotype originated in an adult woman with Graves' disease, either hyperthyroidism or ophthalmopathy (not recorded which). The CDR3 protein is CASSLRQGVDGYTF. CDR3 bases: TGTGCCAGCAGTTTGAGACAGGGGGTAGATGGCTACACCTTC.